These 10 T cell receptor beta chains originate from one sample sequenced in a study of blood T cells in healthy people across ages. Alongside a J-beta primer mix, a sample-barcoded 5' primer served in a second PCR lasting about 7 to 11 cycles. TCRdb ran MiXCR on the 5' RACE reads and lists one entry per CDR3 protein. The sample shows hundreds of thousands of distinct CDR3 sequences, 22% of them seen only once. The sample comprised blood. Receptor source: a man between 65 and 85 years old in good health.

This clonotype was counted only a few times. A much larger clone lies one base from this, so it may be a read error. DNA of the CDR3: TGTGCCGGCAGGTCGTCGACAGGGACCACTGAAGCTTTCTTT. It is translated as CAGRSSTGTTEAFF. V usage is TRBV7-2 and J usage is TRBJ1-1; TRBD1 aligns across 7 bases. This CDR3 is 14 amino acids long. Per the germline V gene, CDR1 is SGHTA and CDR2 is FQGNSA.

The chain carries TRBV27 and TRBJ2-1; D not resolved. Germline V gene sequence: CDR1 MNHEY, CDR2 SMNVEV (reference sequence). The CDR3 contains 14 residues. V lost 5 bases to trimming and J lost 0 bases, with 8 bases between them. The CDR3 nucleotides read TGTGCCAGCAGTACCCGATTCTCCTACAATGAGCAGTTCTTC. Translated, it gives CASSTRFSYNEQFF.

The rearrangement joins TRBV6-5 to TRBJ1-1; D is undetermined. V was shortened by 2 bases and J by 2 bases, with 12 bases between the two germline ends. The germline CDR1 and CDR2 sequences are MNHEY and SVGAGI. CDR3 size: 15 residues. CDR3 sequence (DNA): TGTGCCAGCAGTTACGGGTCAGGCAGAAACACTGAAGCTTTCTTT. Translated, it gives CASSYGSGRNTEAFF.

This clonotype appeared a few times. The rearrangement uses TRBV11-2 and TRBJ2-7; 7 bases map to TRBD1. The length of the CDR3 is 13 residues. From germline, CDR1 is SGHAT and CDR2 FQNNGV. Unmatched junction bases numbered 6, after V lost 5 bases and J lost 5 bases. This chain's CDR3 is CASSPTGLNEQYV. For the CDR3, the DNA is TGTGCCAGCAGCCCGACAGGGCTCAACGAGCAGTACGTC.

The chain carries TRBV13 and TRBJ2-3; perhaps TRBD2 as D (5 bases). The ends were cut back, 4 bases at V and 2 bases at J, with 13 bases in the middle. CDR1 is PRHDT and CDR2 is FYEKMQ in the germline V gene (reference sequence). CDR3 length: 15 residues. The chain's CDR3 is CASSSRETTTDTQYF. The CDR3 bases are TGTGCCAGCAGCTCCCGGGAAACCACCACAGATACGCAGTATTTT.

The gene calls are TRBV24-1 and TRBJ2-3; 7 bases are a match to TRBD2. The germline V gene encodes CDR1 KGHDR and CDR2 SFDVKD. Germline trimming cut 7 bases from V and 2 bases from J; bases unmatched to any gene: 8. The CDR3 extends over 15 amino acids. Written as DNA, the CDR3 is TGTGCCACCAGCCCCGGGGGGATACTCACAGATACGCAGTATTTT. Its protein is CATSPGGILTDTQYF.

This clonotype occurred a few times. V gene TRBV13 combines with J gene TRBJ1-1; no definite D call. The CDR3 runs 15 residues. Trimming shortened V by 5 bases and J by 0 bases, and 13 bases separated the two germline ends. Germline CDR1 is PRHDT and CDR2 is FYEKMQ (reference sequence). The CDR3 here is CASSQPSQLNTEAFF. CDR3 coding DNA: TGTGCCAGCAGCCAACCGTCACAGTTGAACACTGAAGCTTTCTTT.

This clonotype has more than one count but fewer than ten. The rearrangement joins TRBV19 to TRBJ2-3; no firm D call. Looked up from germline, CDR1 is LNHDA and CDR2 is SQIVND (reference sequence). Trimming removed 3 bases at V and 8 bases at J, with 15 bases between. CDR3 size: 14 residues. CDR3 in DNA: TGTGCCAGTAGTATCGGTCCCCTAGGTCTTACGCAGTATTTT. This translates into CASSIGPLGLTQYF.

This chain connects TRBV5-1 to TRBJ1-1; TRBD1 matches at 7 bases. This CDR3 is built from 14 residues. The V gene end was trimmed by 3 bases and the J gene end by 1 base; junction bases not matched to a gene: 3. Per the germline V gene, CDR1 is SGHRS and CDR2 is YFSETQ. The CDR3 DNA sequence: TGCGCCAGCAGCTGGAGGGACAGGAACACTGAAGCTTTCTTT. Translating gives CASSWRDRNTEAFF.

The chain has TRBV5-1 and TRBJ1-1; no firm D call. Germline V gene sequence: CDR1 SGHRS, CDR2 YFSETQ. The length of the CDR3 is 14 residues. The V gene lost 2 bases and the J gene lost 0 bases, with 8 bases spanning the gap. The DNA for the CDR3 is TGCGCCAGCAGCTTTCTACAGCTGAACACTGAAGCTTTCTTT. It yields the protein CASSFLQLNTEAFF.